The 26 T cell receptor beta chains presented below share a single source sample, sequenced in a study of blood T cells in healthy people across ages. With a J-beta primer mix and a sample-barcoded 5' primer, a second PCR ran about 7 to 12 cycles. One entry per CDR3 protein results from TCRdb running MiXCR on the 5' RACE reads. The sample yields 1.5 million to 2 million distinct CDR3 sequences, roughly 28% seen once. Source material: blood. These receptors were taken from a young woman in good health.

This clonotype was picked up many times. This chain connects TRBV6-1 to TRBJ1-2, with D hard to call. The CDR3 runs 11 residues. Germline lookup yields CDR1 MNHNS and CDR2 SASEGT. Trimming removed 6 bases at V and 2 bases at J, with 4 bases between. In DNA form, the CDR3 reads TGTGCCAGCAGCCAAAACTATGGCTACACCTTC. Its protein product is CASSQNYGYTF.

This clonotype was seen a few times. The chain employs TRBV6-2 or TRBV6-3 and TRBJ2-5; D not certain. V dropped 6 bases and J dropped 7 bases, with 3 bases sitting between them. The CDR3 totals 9 residues. Germline V gives CDR1 MNHEY, CDR2 SVGEGT. The CDR3 sequence is CASRPTQYF. The CDR3 DNA reads as TGTGCCAGCAGACCGACCCAGTACTTC.

This clonotype was observed at least ten times. The chain couples TRBV5-1 to TRBJ2-5; 9 nucleotides agree with TRBD2. This CDR3 is built from 15 residues. V shed 2 bases and J 3 bases; nucleotides not matched to a gene: 5. The germline V gene encodes CDR1 SGHRS and CDR2 YFSETQ. In nucleotides, the CDR3 is TGCGCCAGCAGCTTAGTAGCGGGGGCAGAAGAGACCCAGTACTTC. Translated, it gives CASSLVAGAEETQYF. Together with reference TRBV5-1 and TRBJ2-5, the CDR3 gives the full variable domain: KAGVTQTPRYLIKTRGQQVTLSCSPISGHRSVSWYQQTPGQGLQFLFEYFSETQRNKGNFPGRFSGRQFSNSRSEMNVSTLELGDSALYLCASSLVAGAEETQYFGPGTRLLVL.

The rearrangement links TRBV28 to TRBJ2-7; D is tentatively TRBD1 or TRBD2 (5 bases each). Germline assignment: CDR1 MDHEN and CDR2 SYDVKM. This CDR3 has 14 residues. With 4 bases removed from V and 4 bases from J, the gap between germline ends came to 14 bases. CDR3 in amino acids: CASSSDSEGYEQYF. In DNA, the CDR3 is TGTGCCAGCAGTTCCGACAGTGAGGGGTACGAGCAGTACTTC. The whole variable domain, filled in from reference TRBV28 and TRBJ2-7, reads DVKVTQSSRYLVKRTGEKVFLECVQDMDHENMFWYRQDPGLGLRLIYFSYDVKMKEKGDIPEGYSVSREKKERFSLILESASTNQTSMYLCASSSDSEGYEQYFGPGTRLTVT.

The sample holds many counts of this clonotype. The chain joins TRBV7-2 to TRBJ1-2; D is unclear. The V end lost 5 bases, the J end lost 8 bases, and 9 bases lay between the germline ends. The CDR3 consists of 11 residues. The germline V gene has CDR1 SGHTA and CDR2 FQGNSA. The CDR3 DNA reads TGTGCCAGCAGCCCTTCAGTGGGCTACACCTTC. Translated: CASSPSVGYTF.

The J gene is TRBJ2-1, the V gene TRBV11-2; D perhaps matches TRBD2 (5 bases). Germline V gene sequence: CDR1 SGHAT, CDR2 FQNNGV. Trimming removed 1 base from V and 4 bases from J, with 14 bases in between. This CDR3 spans 16 amino acids. CDR3 residues: CASSLVSGEGYNEQFF. The CDR3, as DNA: TGTGCCAGCAGCTTAGTTTCCGGGGAAGGTTACAATGAGCAGTTCTTC.

This clonotype was counted a few times. The chain recombines TRBV24-1 with TRBJ2-3; the D is unclear. Germline V lookup: CDR1 KGHDR, CDR2 SFDVKD. V lost 1 base and J lost 7, with 2 bases in between. This CDR3 has 11 amino acids. CDR3 nucleotide sequence: TGTGCCACCAGTGATTTAAATACGCAGTATTTT. As protein: CATSDLNTQYF.

In its sample, this clonotype was seen many times. The V call is TRBV29-1, the J call TRBJ1-2; 7 nucleotides match TRBD1. Germline lookup yields CDR1 SQVTM and CDR2 ANQGSEA. This CDR3 has 15 residues. The ends lost 4 bases at V and 0 bases at J; junction bases unmatched: 8. The CDR3 coding sequence is TGCAGCGTTGGGAGACAGGGATCAACTAACTATGGCTACACCTTC. Translation: CSVGRQGSTNYGYTF.

The chain uses TRBV28 and TRBJ1-2; D is uncertain. Germline V gene data show CDR1 as MDHEN and CDR2 as SYDVKM. This CDR3 is built from 13 residues. Between the trimmed V and J ends, which lost 7 bases and 8 bases, there was a span of 17 bases. CDR3 nucleotides: TGTGCCAGCACCCTCAATCAAGGGAACGGCTACACCTTC. It specifies CASTLNQGNGYTF.

The chain couples TRBV25-1 to TRBJ2-7, with TRBD1 as a possible D gene (6 bases). The germline V and J ends were trimmed by 8 bases and 0 bases, with 11 bases remaining between them. Germline-derived CDR1 and CDR2 are MGHDK and SYGVNS. The CDR3 runs 13 residues. The CDR3 spells CASGQTSSYEQYF. CDR3 bases: TGTGCCAGCGGACAGACGAGCTCCTACGAGCAGTACTTC.

This clonotype was seen ten or more times. The chain has TRBV5-1 and TRBJ2-1, with D tentatively TRBD2 (6 bases). Looked up from germline, CDR1 is SGHRS and CDR2 is YFSETQ. The CDR3 runs 19 residues. V was pared by 3 bases and J by 0 bases, with 22 bases between. The CDR3 sequence: CASSSRDFTRTPSYNEQFF. The CDR3 DNA reads as TGCGCCAGCAGCTCTCGGGACTTCACAAGGACGCCCTCCTACAATGAGCAGTTCTTC.

This clonotype was seen repeatedly, ten times or more. The chain links TRBV29-1 to TRBJ2-7, with 7 bases identical to TRBD1. The CDR3 totals 12 residues. Germline V gene sequence: CDR1 SQVTM, CDR2 ANQGSEA. V shed 6 bases, J shed 4 bases, and the junction held 6 bases outside the gene matches. DNA of the CDR3: TGCAGCGTACAGGGGTTTTTATACGAGCAGTACTTC. Encoded protein: CSVQGFLYEQYF.

Notes on this clonotype: Its ends do not fully match the called genes, so a read error is possible. This chain links TRBV18 with TRBJ2-5; 7 bases match TRBD2. The CDR3 sequence is 15 residues long. Per germline, CDR1 KGHSH and CDR2 LQKENI. CDR3 amino acids: CASSPSWDYQETRYF. The CDR3 coding sequence is TGTGCCAGCTCACCTTCGTGGGACTATCAAGAGACCCGGTACTTC.

CDR3 residues: CSASGTGDWTQYF. The CDR3 bases are TGCAGTGCTTCCGGGACGGGGGATTGGACCCAGTACTTC. The chain couples TRBV20-1 to TRBJ2-5; D possibly corresponds to TRBD2 (6 bases). The V and J ends lost 5 bases and 7 bases respectively, with 17 bases between them. This CDR3 comprises 13 residues. Germline assignment: CDR1 DFQATT and CDR2 SNEGSKA (reference sequence).

This chain connects TRBV18 to TRBJ1-2; TRBD1 might be the D (5 bases). V was pared by 6 bases and J by 10 bases, with 21 bases between. The CDR3 has 14 amino acids. Germline CDR1 is KGHSH and CDR2 is LQKENI. The CDR3 is CASSPGAGNYDYTF. The CDR3, as DNA: TGTGCCAGCTCGCCTGGGGCAGGGAACTACGACTACACCTTC.

The sample holds many counts of this clonotype. V usage is TRBV20-1 and J usage is TRBJ2-7, with D maybe TRBD2 (6 bases). The CDR3 covers 13 residues. With 5 bases removed from V and 0 bases from J, the gap between germline ends came to 11 bases. Germline V CDR1 and CDR2: DFQATT, SNEGSKA (reference sequence). The CDR3 coding sequence is TGCAGTGCTGGGGGACTCCTCTCCTACGAGCAGTACTTC. Amino acid sequence: CSAGGLLSYEQYF.

Comment on this clonotype: Just one base apart from a much larger clone, this may be a read error. V is TRBV12-3 or TRBV12-4 and J is TRBJ2-1; tentatively, D is TRBD1 (6 bases). The CDR3 has 14 amino acids. This CDR3 reads CANSLSTGKNEQFF. The CDR3 bases are TGTGCCAACAGTTTATCAACAGGGAAGAATGAGCAGTTCTTC.

Only a few counts were recorded for this clonotype. The chain uses TRBV19 and TRBJ2-5; TRBD1 is a possible D gene (6 bases). This CDR3 contains 14 residues. Trimming cost V 6 bases and J 0 bases, with 11 bases left between them. The germline gives CDR1 LNHDA, CDR2 SQIVND (reference sequence). CDR3 sequence (DNA): TGTGCCAGTAGCACCGGACAGAACCAAGAGACCCAGTACTTC. Amino acid sequence: CASSTGQNQETQYF.

CDR3 nucleotide sequence: TGTGCCCCTCCGATTGTTCCCCCAGATACGCAGTATTTT. Amino acid sequence: CAPPIVPPDTQYF. V is TRBV24-1 and J is TRBJ2-3; D call uncertain. The CDR3 consists of 13 residues. Trimming shortened V by 12 bases and J by 4 bases, and 16 bases separated the two germline ends. Per the germline V gene, CDR1 is KGHDR and CDR2 is SFDVKD.

The rearrangement uses TRBV7-9 and TRBJ2-1; weak D call: TRBD2 (5 bases). Trimming took off 3 bases at V and 9 bases at J, with 9 bases between the two ends. The CDR3 has 12 amino acids. Germline CDR1 SEHNR, CDR2 FQNEAQ (reference sequence). The CDR3 sequence is CASSFREVEQFF. The CDR3 DNA reads TGTGCCAGCAGCTTCCGGGAAGTTGAGCAGTTCTTC.

This clonotype was seen ten or more times. The junction and the germline gene differ at one end; a read error may be behind it. The chain is built from TRBV5-1 and TRBJ2-7; perhaps TRBD2 as D (7 bases). The germline V gene encodes CDR1 SGHRS and CDR2 YFSETQ. The CDR3 loop spans 14 amino acids. The CDR3 region is CASSLGGAPYEQYF. CDR3 nucleotides: TGTGCCAGCAGCTTGGGGGGGGCTCCCTACGAGCAGTACTTC.

This clonotype was picked up a small number of times. The J gene is TRBJ2-1, the V gene TRBV29-1; D is possibly TRBD2 (5 bases). Looked up from germline, CDR1 is SQVTM and CDR2 is ANQGSEA. The CDR3 extends over 13 amino acids. Trimming stripped 5 bases from V and 6 bases from J, with 14 bases between. In DNA, the CDR3 is TGCAGCGTTCCCCAAGGTGCGGGCAATGAGCAGTTCTTC. Protein: CSVPQGAGNEQFF.

Many counts were recorded for this clonotype. The V call is TRBV6-6, the J call TRBJ2-7, with a tentative D call TRBD1 (5 bases). This CDR3 spans 12 amino acids. Germline V gene data show CDR1 as MNHNY and CDR2 as SVGAGI (reference sequence). Trimming pared 2 bases from V and 7 bases from J, leaving 9 bases between. The CDR3 coding sequence is TGTGCCAGCAGTTACATGGGGCAAGAGCAGTACTTC. It specifies CASSYMGQEQYF.

This clonotype has more than one count but fewer than ten. CDR3 coding DNA: TGCGCCAGCAGCTTGACCGGACAGGGAGTGGAGACCCAGTACTTC. Translating it yields CASSLTGQGVETQYF. The chain carries TRBV5-1 and TRBJ2-5, with TRBD1 identical over 8 bases. Trimming cost V 1 base and J 5 bases; bases outside gene matches: 7. The CDR3 has 15 residues. Germline CDR1 is SGHRS and CDR2 is YFSETQ.

This clonotype turned up a few times. This chain connects TRBV29-1 to TRBJ1-1; the match to TRBD1 covers 8 bases. J lost 3 bases, V lost 6 bases, and 6 bases had no gene match. CDR3 length: 13 amino acids. CDR1 and CDR2 (germline): SQVTM, ANQGSEA. CDR3 sequence (DNA): TGCAGCGTGACAGGGGACGAGGACACTGAAGCTTTCTTT. Its translation is CSVTGDEDTEAFF.

On this clonotype: A much bigger clone sits one base away, suggesting this may be a read error. V is TRBV12-3 or TRBV12-4 and J is TRBJ2-7, with 7 bases fitting TRBD1. The CDR3 is 15 amino acids. For the CDR3, the DNA is TGTGCCAGCAGCCAACAGGGGTTGAGCTCCTACGAGGAGTACTTC. This codes for CASSQQGLSSYEEYF.